A selection of T cell receptor beta chains follows, all from one sample in a study of shared clonotypes between healthy human individuals. The assay was immunoSEQ multiplex PCR, and TCRdb's table has in-frame clones only and misses some. The sample holds 550,000 to 750,000 clones, about 91% seen once. Source material: naive CD8+ T cells sorted from blood. The origin of the receptors is a man in his thirties or forties in good health. CDR3s include the opening cysteine and the closing phenylalanine or tryptophan. Fields, in order: V gene, J gene, D gene, CDR3 DNA, CDR3 protein. The D gene is left open where the match is weak.

v_gene: TRBV27; j_gene: TRBJ1-2; d_gene: TRBD1; CDR3nt: TGTGCCAGCAGTCCTGTGACAGGGGTGAGGGGCTACACCTTC; CDR3aa: CASSPVTGVRGYTF
v_gene: TRBV11-2; j_gene: TRBJ2-7; d_gene: NA; CDR3nt: TGTGCCAGCAGCTCCATGGGGTACGAGCAGTACTTC; CDR3aa: CASSSMGYEQYF
v_gene: TRBV10-1; j_gene: TRBJ2-3; d_gene: NA; CDR3nt: TGCGCCAGCATTGGAACTAGCACAGATACGCAGTATTTT; CDR3aa: CASIGTSTDTQYF
v_gene: TRBV5-8; j_gene: TRBJ2-2; d_gene: NA; CDR3nt: TGTGCCAGCAGACCGGGCGGGGGCGTGAACACCGGGGAGCTGTTTTTT; CDR3aa: CASRPGGGVNTGELFF
v_gene: TRBV19; j_gene: TRBJ1-5; d_gene: NA; CDR3nt: TGTGCCAGTAGTGCATCACAGGGTAGCAATCAGCCCCAGCATTTT; CDR3aa: CASSASQGSNQPQHF
v_gene: TRBV12-2; j_gene: TRBJ2-5; d_gene: NA; CDR3nt: TGTGCAAGTCGCTTAATTCGGCGGGGGGGACTCTTCGATAAGACCCAGTACTTC; CDR3aa: CASRLIRRGGLFDKTQYF
v_gene: TRBV19; j_gene: TRBJ1-3; d_gene: NA; CDR3nt: TGTGCCAGTAGTCGATCGGGGCAGATCTCTGGAAACACCATATATTTT; CDR3aa: CASSRSGQISGNTIYF
v_gene: TRBV4-1; j_gene: TRBJ2-7; d_gene: NA; CDR3nt: TGCGCCAGCAGCCAAGGGGACTCCTACGAGCAGTACTTC; CDR3aa: CASSQGDSYEQYF
v_gene: TRBV19; j_gene: TRBJ2-2; d_gene: NA; CDR3nt: TGTGCCAGTAGTATCTTGGGGGTAACCGGGGAGCTGTTTTTT; CDR3aa: CASSILGVTGELFF
v_gene: TRBV7-9; j_gene: TRBJ1-5; d_gene: TRBD1; CDR3nt: TGTGCCAGCAGCTTAGCCCAACCACAGGGGAATCAGCCCCAGCATTTT; CDR3aa: CASSLAQPQGNQPQHF
v_gene: TRBV27; j_gene: TRBJ2-5; d_gene: TRBD2; CDR3nt: TGTGCCAGCAGTTTATACCCCCCCGGAACTAGCGGTGAGACCCAGTACTTC; CDR3aa: CASSLYPPGTSGETQYF
v_gene: TRBV4-1; j_gene: TRBJ2-7; d_gene: NA; CDR3nt: TGCGCCAGCAGCCAAGCTCTTAATTACGAGCAGTACTTC; CDR3aa: CASSQALNYEQYF
v_gene: TRBV7-8; j_gene: TRBJ2-7; d_gene: NA; CDR3nt: TGTGCCAGCAGCTTAGCGCCCAGGGTCCACGAGCAGTACTTC; CDR3aa: CASSLAPRVHEQYF
v_gene: TRBV19; j_gene: TRBJ2-1; d_gene: TRBD2; CDR3nt: TGTGCCAGTAGCAAGACTAGCGGGAGGGCCCGGTCCTACAATGAGCAGTTCTTC; CDR3aa: CASSKTSGRARSYNEQFF
v_gene: TRBV12-5; j_gene: TRBJ1-1; d_gene: NA; CDR3nt: TGTGCTAGTGGTTTGGGTTTCGGGGAACGCGGCACTGAAGCTTTCTTT; CDR3aa: CASGLGFGERGTEAFF
v_gene: TRBV29-1; j_gene: TRBJ2-2; d_gene: TRBD1; CDR3nt: TGCAGCGTGGGAGGGACAGGGAGGGTCACCGGGGAGCTGTTTTTT; CDR3aa: CSVGGTGRVTGELFF
v_gene: TRBV9; j_gene: TRBJ2-7; d_gene: TRBD2; CDR3nt: TGTGCCAGCAGCCCGTTAGCGGGAGGGCCGGACGAGCAGTACTTC; CDR3aa: CASSPLAGGPDEQYF
v_gene: TRBV5-1; j_gene: TRBJ2-5; d_gene: TRBD1; CDR3nt: TGCGCCAGCAGCCTGACTGGGACAGGAGGCAACTTTAGGGAGACCCAGTACTTC; CDR3aa: CASSLTGTGGNFRETQYF
v_gene: TRBV5-1; j_gene: TRBJ2-5; d_gene: NA; CDR3nt: TGCGCCAGCAGCTTTTTCCGGAGGGGAGAGACCCAGTACTTC; CDR3aa: CASSFFRRGETQYF
v_gene: TRBV5-1; j_gene: TRBJ2-7; d_gene: NA; CDR3nt: TGCGCCAGCAGCTCACCGCATTCCTCCTACGAGCAGTACTTC; CDR3aa: CASSSPHSSYEQYF
v_gene: TRBV28; j_gene: TRBJ2-7; d_gene: TRBD1; CDR3nt: TGTGCCAGCAGACCCGGGACAGGGAACTACGAGCAGTACTTC; CDR3aa: CASRPGTGNYEQYF
v_gene: TRBV27; j_gene: TRBJ1-2; d_gene: TRBD1; CDR3nt: TGTGCCAGCAGTTTATCGTGGGGACAGGTGAAAGGCTACACCTTC; CDR3aa: CASSLSWGQVKGYTF
v_gene: TRBV2; j_gene: TRBJ2-1; d_gene: TRBD2; CDR3nt: TGTGCCAGCAGGTCACTAGCGGGGACCCTATACAATGAGCAGTTCTTC; CDR3aa: CASRSLAGTLYNEQFF
v_gene: TRBV27; j_gene: TRBJ2-7; d_gene: TRBD2; CDR3nt: TGTGCCAGCAGTGGGGGCGGGAGGCTTGGTGAGCAGTACTTC; CDR3aa: CASSGGGRLGEQYF
v_gene: TRBV7-9; j_gene: TRBJ2-7; d_gene: TRBD2; CDR3nt: TGTGCCAGCAGCTTAGGGACTAGCGCAGAATACGAGCAGTACTTC; CDR3aa: CASSLGTSAEYEQYF
v_gene: TRBV11-2; j_gene: TRBJ2-1; d_gene: TRBD2; CDR3nt: TGTGCCAGCAGCTTAGTCGCGGGAGGGCCGGATGAGCAGTTCTTC; CDR3aa: CASSLVAGGPDEQFF
v_gene: TRBV7-9; j_gene: TRBJ1-3; d_gene: TRBD1; CDR3nt: TGTGCCAGCAGCTTAGCCCGGACAGGGCCCTCTGGAAACACCATATATTTT; CDR3aa: CASSLARTGPSGNTIYF
v_gene: TRBV6-5; j_gene: TRBJ1-2; d_gene: NA; CDR3nt: TGTGCCAGAGGGTATGGCTACACCTTC; CDR3aa: CARGYGYTF
v_gene: TRBV7-9; j_gene: TRBJ1-1; d_gene: NA; CDR3nt: TGTGCCAGCAGCTTTGTAGGATTGAACACTGAAGCTTTCTTT; CDR3aa: CASSFVGLNTEAFF
v_gene: TRBV7-9; j_gene: TRBJ2-2; d_gene: NA; CDR3nt: TGTGCCAGCAGCTTAGAAGGTTACACCGGGGAGCTGTTTTTT; CDR3aa: CASSLEGYTGELFF
v_gene: TRBV7-3; j_gene: TRBJ2-3; d_gene: TRBD1; CDR3nt: TGTGCCAGCAGCTCAACAGGGGTCGGCACAGATACGCAGTATTTT; CDR3aa: CASSSTGVGTDTQYF